A single sample gave rise to the 23 T cell receptor beta chains below, sequenced in a study of cytomegalovirus exposure and HLA in healthy donors. It was with 60 Vbeta and 13 Jbeta primers that the PCR ran. Here immunoSEQ multiplex PCR was the method, and the copy in TCRdb shows in-frame clones only, minus some. Seen here are about 150,000 clones, 70% to 80% observed once, and the top ten hold about 5.9%. Sequenced input: PBMCs. These receptors originate from a middle-aged man in good health and CMV-seropositive.

The rearrangement joins TRBV30 to TRBJ1-3, with D uncertain. The V end lost 4 bases, the J end lost 3 bases, and 16 bases lay between the germline ends. This CDR3 comprises 15 residues. CDR1 and CDR2 from the germline V gene are GTSNPN and SVGIG (reference sequence). The CDR3 DNA follows: TGTGCCTGGACCCTTGCGGGTGGATATGGAAACACCATATATTTT. This translates into CAWTLAGGYGNTIYF.

The V and J genes are TRBV5-6 and TRBJ1-1; D not certain. V lost 1 base and J lost 6, with 16 bases in between. The CDR3 loop spans 15 amino acids. CDR1 SGHDT and CDR2 YYEEEE come from the germline V gene. DNA for the CDR3: TGTGCCAGCAGCTTGTCGCCAGCGGGTGGCTCTGAAGCTTTCTTT. Translating it yields CASSLSPAGGSEAFF. The full variable domain, completed using reference TRBV5-6 and TRBJ1-1, is DAGVTQSPTHLIKTRGQQVTLRCSPKSGHDTVSWYQQALGQGPQFIFQYYEEEERQRGNFPDRFSGHQFPNYSSELNVNALLLGDSALYLCASSLSPAGGSEAFFGQGTRLTVV.

This clone was recorded once. The J gene is TRBJ2-6, the V gene TRBV7-3; a weak D match, TRBD1 (5 bases). The V gene's germline CDR1 is SGHTA and CDR2 FQGTGA. The CDR3 totals 15 residues. V lost 5 bases and J 0 bases, leaving 8 bases between the germline ends. Here the CDR3 DNA reads TGTGCCAGCAGCGAAAGGGGCTCTGGGGCCAACGTCCTGACTTTC. Translating gives CASSERGSGANVLTF.

This clone was seen once. It is likely a read error, because the conserved phenylalanine at the end of the CDR3 is missing. This chain links TRBV10-3 with TRBJ2-7; TRBD2 aligns across 14 bases. V gave up 3 bases and J gave up 8 bases; unmatched junction bases: 9. The CDR3 runs to 16 residues. Germline V CDR1 and CDR2: ENHRY, SYGVKD. For the CDR3, the DNA is TGTGCCATCAGTGACCGGGGGACTAGCGGGAGTTTGCAGCAGTACCTC. It yields the protein CAISDRGTSGSLQQYL.

V gene TRBV6-6 combines with J gene TRBJ2-7, with D maybe TRBD2 (5 bases). Per the germline V gene, CDR1 is MNHNY and CDR2 is SVGAGI (reference sequence). This CDR3 is 13 amino acids long. V was pared by 2 bases and J by 1 base, with 6 bases between. CDR3 loop: CASSYGLSYEQYF. The CDR3 DNA reads TGTGCCAGCAGTTACGGACTTTCCTACGAGCAGTACTTC.

The gene calls are TRBV5-1 and TRBJ2-7; 9 bases fit TRBD2. This CDR3 region has 15 residues. Germline loops: CDR1 SGHRS, CDR2 YFSETQ. V dropped 4 bases and J dropped 4; count of bases not matched to a gene: 9. This CDR3 is CASSPEAGGIYEQYF. Here the CDR3 DNA reads TGCGCCAGCAGCCCAGAAGCGGGAGGAATATACGAGCAGTACTTC.

The rearrangement uses TRBV5-4 and TRBJ1-3; a weak D match, TRBD1 (5 bases). This CDR3 contains 14 residues. Trimming pared 3 bases from V and 0 bases from J, leaving 7 bases between. Germline assignment: CDR1 SGHNT and CDR2 YYREEE (reference sequence). CDR3: CASSSTDSGNTIYF. CDR3 bases: TGTGCCAGCAGCTCGACAGACTCTGGAAACACCATATATTTT.

This clone was detected only once. The chain couples TRBV7-9 to TRBJ2-3; 7 bases fit TRBD1. The ends lost 5 bases at V and 5 bases at J; junction bases unmatched: 10. In germline, CDR1 is SEHNR, CDR2 FQNEAQ (reference sequence). CDR3 size: 15 residues. DNA of the CDR3: TGTGCCAGCAGCCACCGTGACAGGGTTGGAGATACGCAGTATTTT. It specifies CASSHRDRVGDTQYF.

The chain links TRBV7-9 to TRBJ2-7; D ambiguous. In germline, CDR1 is SEHNR, CDR2 FQNEAQ (reference sequence). The CDR3 is made up of 15 amino acids. V lost 1 base, J lost 0 bases, and 10 bases lay in between. CDR3 amino acids: CASSLGSFSSYEQYF. The CDR3 DNA sequence: TGTGCCAGCAGCTTAGGTTCGTTCAGCTCCTACGAGCAGTACTTC.

Only one count was recorded for this clone. The chain couples TRBV5-1 to TRBJ2-7; 12 positions agree with TRBD2. Germline CDR1 reads SGHRS; CDR2 reads YFSETQ. CDR3 length: 14 amino acids. The V segment lost 4 bases and the J segment 3 bases; nucleotides outside the gene matches: 2. The CDR3 region is CASSATSGSYEQYF. CDR3 nucleotide sequence: TGCGCCAGCAGCGCGACTAGCGGGAGCTACGAGCAGTACTTC. The full variable domain, rest sourced from reference TRBV5-1 and TRBJ2-7, is KAGVTQTPRYLIKTRGQQVTLSCSPISGHRSVSWYQQTPGQGLQFLFEYFSETQRNKGNFPGRFSGRQFSNSRSEMNVSTLELGDSALYLCASSATSGSYEQYFGPGTRLTVT.

V usage is TRBV5-4 and J usage is TRBJ1-2, with 8 positions matching TRBD1. J was trimmed by 4 bases and V by 4 bases; bases with no gene match: 12. Germline V lookup: CDR1 SGHNT, CDR2 YYREEE (reference sequence). CDR3 size: 16 residues. The CDR3 protein is CASSNRDRHLLYGYTF. CDR3 coding DNA: TGTGCCAGCAGCAACCGGGACAGGCACTTACTCTATGGCTACACCTTC.

The V and J genes are TRBV28 and TRBJ1-1; tentatively, D is TRBD1 (5 bases). Germline values: CDR1 MDHEN, CDR2 SYDVKM. The CDR3 is 15 residues long. V lost 2 bases, J lost 10 bases, and 20 bases lay in between. In DNA form, the CDR3 reads TGTGCCAGCAGTTTAGGCGGGGCGATGAGTGAGGTAGCTTTCTTT. Its protein is CASSLGGAMSEVAFF.

This sequence joins TRBV6-5 and TRBJ2-3, with 7 positions matching TRBD2. V trimming: 10 bases; J trimming: 2 bases; junction bases outside the gene matches: 9. This CDR3 is 14 amino acids long. The germline gives CDR1 MNHEY, CDR2 SVGAGI. The CDR3 loop reads CATTGRVNTDTQYF. The CDR3 bases are TGTGCCACCACGGGGAGGGTTAACACAGATACGCAGTATTTT.

This clone was picked up one time. DNA of the CDR3: TGTGCCAGCAGCTTGGCCCAAACGAGTAGCACAGATACGCAGTATTTT. It codes for CASSLAQTSSTDTQYF. The chain is built from TRBV5-4 and TRBJ2-3; D call uncertain. Germline V CDR1 and CDR2: SGHNT, YYREEE (reference sequence). V shed 0 bases and J shed 0 bases, with 11 bases lying between them. The CDR3 contains 16 residues.

The sample holds a few counts of this clone. This chain links TRBV27 with TRBJ1-3; 7 bases map to TRBD1. Germline CDR1 MNHEY, CDR2 SMNVEV (reference sequence). CDR3 length: 14 amino acids. The junction had 7 bases not matched to a gene; V was cut back by 5 bases and J by 6 bases. As DNA, the CDR3 is TGTGCCAGCAGTAGGACAGGCGAACTAAACACCATATATTTT. Encoded protein: CASSRTGELNTIYF.

At least ten counts were recorded for this clone. Other DNA sequences in this sample translate to the same CDR3. V gene TRBV5-4 combines with J gene TRBJ2-7, with 8 nucleotides matching TRBD2. Trimming at V came to 4 bases and at J to 3 bases, leaving 0 bases not matched to a gene. The CDR3 is 12 residues long. Germline V gives CDR1 SGHNT, CDR2 YYREEE (reference sequence). The CDR3 nucleotides read TGTGCCAGCAGCACTAGCGGCTACGAGCAGTACTTC. Translated: CASSTSGYEQYF.

The chain employs TRBV18 and TRBJ1-3, with a weak D call TRBD1 (6 bases). Per germline, CDR1 KGHSH and CDR2 LQKENI. The V gene lost 3 bases and the J gene lost 0 bases, with 12 bases spanning the gap. The CDR3 is 16 residues long. The CDR3 sequence is CASSPRTDSSGNTIYF. CDR3 DNA: TGTGCCAGCTCACCGAGGACAGACTCCTCTGGAAACACCATATATTTT.

This chain uses TRBV7-9 with TRBJ2-6, with 9 bases aligning to TRBD1. CDR1 SEHNR and CDR2 FQNEAQ come from the germline V gene (reference sequence). V shed 5 bases and J 3 bases; nucleotides not matched to a gene: 5. The CDR3 sequence is 16 residues long. The CDR3 sequence: CASSVTGGGGANVLTF. In DNA form, the CDR3 reads TGTGCCAGCAGCGTCACAGGGGGCGGTGGGGCCAACGTCCTGACTTTC.

Turning to this clone: A junction boundary mismatches the germline segment, possibly from a read error. The chain recombines TRBV7-9 with TRBJ2-5; 7 nucleotides align to TRBD2. Germline V gene lookup returns CDR1 SEHNR and CDR2 FQNEAQ (reference sequence). This CDR3 is 15 amino acids long. Here the CDR3 DNA reads TGTTCCAGCAGTTCGTTAGCGGGTAACCAAGAGACCCAGTACTTC. Translating it yields CSSSSLAGNQETQYF. The full variable domain, rest sourced from reference TRBV7-9 and TRBJ2-5, is DTGVSQNPRHKITKRGQNVTFRCDPISEHNRLYWYRQTLGQGPEFLTYFQNEAQLEKSRLLSDRFSAERPKGSFSTLEIQRTEQGDSAMYLCSSSSLAGNQETQYFGPGTRLLVL.

The CDR3 coding sequence is TGTGCCAGCAGTGGCCCAAATGAGGAACTGTTTTTT. Protein sequence: CASSGPNEELFF. The chain recombines TRBV28 with TRBJ1-4; D unclear. CDR1 is MDHEN, CDR2 SYDVKM, per germline. The CDR3 covers 12 residues. V shed 5 bases and J shed 12 bases, with 13 bases lying between them. Full variable domain (remainder filled in from reference TRBV28 and TRBJ1-4): DVKVTQSSRYLVKRTGEKVFLECVQDMDHENMFWYRQDPGLGLRLIYFSYDVKMKEKGDIPEGYSVSREKKERFSLILESASTNQTSMYLCASSGPNEELFFGSGTQLSVL.

This clone was seen a handful of times. The rearrangement joins TRBV18 to TRBJ2-3; TRBD2 agrees at 7 bases. This CDR3 region has 16 residues. The germline V gene encodes CDR1 KGHSH and CDR2 LQKENI. V trimming: 6 bases; J trimming: 4 bases; junction bases outside the gene matches: 13. In DNA form, the CDR3 reads TGTGCCAGCTCCCGGTCGGGCGGGAGCGGGTCAGATACGCAGTATTTT. Encoded protein: CASSRSGGSGSDTQYF.

This clone has more than one count but fewer than ten. This chain connects TRBV6-5 to TRBJ2-5, with 10 positions matching TRBD2. The CDR3 contains 15 residues. Germline CDR1 MNHEY, CDR2 SVGAGI. The V gene end was trimmed by 7 bases and the J gene end by 3 bases; junction bases not matched to a gene: 8. The CDR3 DNA reads TGTGCCAGCAAACCGGGACTAGCGAACAAAGAGACCCAGTACTTC. Translating gives CASKPGLANKETQYF.

V usage is TRBV6-1 and J usage is TRBJ2-7; 7 nucleotides align to TRBD2. CDR1 MNHNS and CDR2 SASEGT come from the germline V gene. V trimming: 7 bases; J trimming: 3 bases; junction bases outside the gene matches: 9. CDR3 length equals 14 residues. The CDR3 sequence is CASMVASGRYEQYF. The CDR3 nucleotides read TGTGCCAGCATGGTAGCTAGCGGCCGCTACGAGCAGTACTTC.